This T cell receptor beta chain was captured by sequencing in a study of T cells after yellow fever vaccination. At the level of the study: Low-cell-number fractions underwent preparation using SMART-Seq v4 Ultra Low Input.

This clonotype was seen a few times. The antigen remains unidentified. TCRdb processed the 5' RACE reads anew with MiXCR; each CDR3 protein has one entry. The repertoire holds 620,000 or so distinct CDR3 sequences, with less than 20% as singletons. Findings and caveats of the study: Weaker, the secondary response peaked sooner, at day 5 versus 15.

The CDR3 sequence is 16 residues long. Germline V gene sequence: CDR1 MGHDK, CDR2 SYGVNS. V dropped 2 bases and J dropped 7; count of bases not matched to a gene: 9. This clonotype originated in a man younger than 35 who received the YFV17D yellow fever vaccine. The rearrangement joins TRBV25-1 to TRBJ2-7; 12 nucleotides line up with TRBD1. The input for sequencing was PBMCs, taken around 5 days after the first yellow fever vaccination. The chain's CDR3 is CASSEHPGQGAREQYF. Here the CDR3 DNA reads TGTGCCAGCAGTGAACATCCGGGACAGGGGGCGAGGGAGCAGTACTTC.